The 29 T cell receptor beta chains listed next were all sequenced from one sample in a study of Graves' ophthalmopathy and Graves' hyperthyroidism. The authors amplified TCR beta CDR3 regions, and they did so from RNA transcripts for repertoire sequencing. In the first round, RT-PCR was carried out with HTBI primers, and a multiplex PCR formed the second round. TCRdb redid the calling of the multiplex PCR reads with MiXCR, one entry per CDR3 protein. The sample has around 590,000 distinct CDR3 sequences, less than 45% seen once. The specimen was peripheral blood or thyroid tissue (not recorded which). The source of these receptors is an adult man with Graves' hyperthyroidism.

V usage is TRBV10-3 and J usage is TRBJ2-1; unclear D gene. The CDR3 consists of 16 residues. Germline CDR1 is ENHRY and CDR2 is SYGVKD. V lost 3 bases and J lost 4, with 16 bases in between. The CDR3 loop reads CAISDTVGRIYNEQFF. The CDR3 region has the DNA TGTGCCATCAGTGATACCGTAGGAAGGATTTACAATGAGCAGTTCTTC.

This clonotype was counted ten times or more. The gene calls are TRBV9 and TRBJ2-2; D unresolved. V was trimmed by 2 bases and J by 2 bases, leaving 13 bases between them. The CDR3 covers 16 residues. Looked up from germline, CDR1 is SGDLS and CDR2 is YYNGEE. The CDR3 nucleotides read TGTGCCAGCAGCGTGTCGGCCGCTTTAAACACCGGGGAGCTGTTTTTT. Its translation: CASSVSAALNTGELFF.

The CDR3 nucleotides are TGTGCCACCAGCAGCGAAGGACAGGGGTCTGGCTACACCTTC. Residues: CATSSEGQGSGYTF. The rearrangement uses TRBV15 and TRBJ1-2; 9 bases match TRBD1. From germline, CDR1 is LNHNV and CDR2 YYDKDF (reference sequence). The V and J ends lost 3 bases and 7 bases, in that order; junction bases with no gene match: 6. The CDR3 length is 14 residues.

The sample holds a few counts of this clonotype. The chain couples TRBV5-1 to TRBJ1-3; D is ambiguous. Germline assignment: CDR1 SGHRS and CDR2 YFSETQ. This CDR3 is 15 amino acids long. V gave up 4 bases and J gave up 0 bases, with 11 bases separating them. CDR3 sequence (DNA): TGCGCCAGCAGCCCCCCCTCCAGCTCTGGAAACACCATATATTTT. This encodes CASSPPSSSGNTIYF.

This clonotype was observed at least ten times. The chain carries TRBV12-3 or TRBV12-4 and TRBJ2-2; 12 bases line up with TRBD2. With V trimmed by 7 bases and J by 7 bases, 7 bases remained unmatched. The CDR3 covers 15 residues. The CDR3 nucleotides read TGTGCCAGCAAGCTAGCGGGAGGGCCGATCGGGGAGCTGTTTTTT. As protein: CASKLAGGPIGELFF.

The V and J genes are TRBV5-1 and TRBJ2-6; D gene unclear. The V end lost 4 bases, the J end lost 0 bases, and 11 bases lay between the germline ends. The CDR3 contains 16 residues. Per germline, CDR1 SGHRS and CDR2 YFSETQ. The CDR3 DNA reads as TGCGCCAGCAGCCCCCGCGTGATCTCTGGGGCCAACGTCCTGACTTTC. It codes for CASSPRVISGANVLTF.

In this sample, this clonotype turned up a few times. The J gene is TRBJ2-7, the V gene TRBV19; unclear D gene. The CDR3 length is 14 residues. Germline CDR1 is LNHDA and CDR2 is SQIVND (reference sequence). Trimming shortened V by 3 bases and J by 2 bases, and 11 bases separated the two germline ends. The CDR3 protein is CASSISPGPYEQYF. CDR3 DNA sequence: TGTGCCAGTAGTATCTCTCCAGGCCCCTACGAGCAGTACTTC.

This clonotype was seen at least ten times. The rearrangement links TRBV29-1 to TRBJ2-7; D is possibly TRBD1 or TRBD2 (5 bases each). The CDR3 sequence is 14 residues long. Germline lookup yields CDR1 SQVTM and CDR2 ANQGSEA. Trimming shortened V by 6 bases and J by 0 bases, and 15 bases separated the two germline ends. CDR3 protein: CSVASYRNSYEQYF. For the CDR3, the DNA is TGCAGCGTAGCTAGCTACAGGAACTCCTACGAGCAGTACTTC.

This chain connects TRBV7-6 to TRBJ2-1; D might be TRBD1 or TRBD2, each matching 6 bases. Trimming stripped 2 bases from V and 8 bases from J, with 13 bases between. The CDR3 totals 14 residues. Germline V gives CDR1 SGHVS, CDR2 FNYEAQ. CDR3 protein: CASSLTRGDDEQFF. CDR3 bases: TGTGCCAGCAGCTTAACGAGGGGGGACGATGAGCAGTTCTTC.

The V call is TRBV19, the J call TRBJ1-1, with TRBD1 identical over 8 bases. The length of the CDR3 is 14 residues. Germline V gene data show CDR1 as LNHDA and CDR2 as SQIVND (reference sequence). V lost 4 bases, J lost 7 bases, and 8 bases stayed unmatched. The CDR3 bases are TGTGCCAGTAGTACCCAAGGACAGGGAGATGAAGCTTTCTTT. Residues: CASSTQGQGDEAFF.

The V and J genes are TRBV7-9 and TRBJ2-2; D is perhaps TRBD1 (5 bases). V was shortened by 4 bases and J by 5 bases, with 11 bases between the two germline ends. The CDR3 length is 14 residues. CDR1 SEHNR and CDR2 FQNEAQ come from the germline V gene (reference sequence). CDR3 residues: CASSSIRGTGELFF. The DNA of the CDR3 is TGTGCCAGCAGCTCCATTAGGGGTACCGGGGAGCTGTTTTTT.

This clonotype has more than one count but fewer than ten. The chain couples TRBV7-2 to TRBJ2-2, with D possibly matching TRBD1 (5 bases). The CDR3 spans 14 residues. Germline CDR1 and CDR2: SGHTA and FQGNSA. The V end lost 4 bases, the J end lost 4 bases, and 10 bases lay between the germline ends. This CDR3 reads CASSWAGITGELFF. The CDR3 DNA sequence: TGTGCCAGCAGCTGGGCAGGGATCACCGGGGAGCTGTTTTTT.

This clonotype has ten or more counts. The chain combines TRBV12-3 or TRBV12-4 with TRBJ1-2; D uncertain. The length of the CDR3 is 12 residues. V was shortened by 6 bases and J by 3 bases, with 8 bases between the two germline ends. In DNA form, the CDR3 reads TGTGCCAGCAGGGGTATGGACTATGGCTACACCTTC. Protein sequence: CASRGMDYGYTF.

In the case of this clonotype: One base away lies a much larger clone, so this may be a sequencing read error. This chain joins TRBV7-2 and TRBJ1-2, with D hard to call. Germline CDR1 reads SGHTA; CDR2 reads FQGNSA. Deletions cut 5 bases from V and 12 bases from J, with 22 bases between. This CDR3 comprises 14 residues. CDR3 loop: CASSQVGQTLGHTF. For the CDR3, the DNA is TGTGCCAGCAGCCAAGTCGGGCAGACCCTGGGCCACACCTTC.

This clonotype was counted once. This sequence may be a read error, since a much larger clone differs from it by one base. The V call is TRBV9, the J call TRBJ2-7; 9 positions agree with TRBD1. This CDR3 has 19 amino acids. With 4 bases clipped from V and 5 bases from J, the junction kept 22 bases outside the gene matches. CDR1 is SGDLS, CDR2 YYNGEE, per germline. The CDR3 sequence: CASSLGLLGRGTGPNEQYF. In nucleotides, the CDR3 is TGTGCCAGCAGCCTGGGGCTACTGGGGCGTGGGACAGGGCCGAACGAGCAGTACTTC.

V gene TRBV29-1 combines with J gene TRBJ1-3, with D possibly matching TRBD1 (5 bases). The CDR3 loop spans 12 amino acids. V gave up 4 bases and J gave up 7 bases, with 11 bases separating them. Germline CDR1 SQVTM, CDR2 ANQGSEA. The CDR3 DNA reads TGCAGCGTTGGGGGGGGAATGAACACCATATATTTT. It translates to CSVGGGMNTIYF.

This clonotype was recorded a few times. V and J are TRBV20-1 and TRBJ1-5; no reliable D call. The CDR3 consists of 14 residues. With 3 bases removed from V and 2 bases from J, the gap between germline ends came to 11 bases. The V gene's germline CDR1 is DFQATT and CDR2 SNEGSKA (reference sequence). The CDR3 sequence is CSARRRDGNQPQHF. The CDR3 DNA follows: TGCAGTGCTAGGCGTAGGGATGGCAATCAGCCCCAGCATTTT.

J is TRBJ1-5 and V is TRBV28; 7 bases are a match to TRBD1. The CDR3 extends over 14 amino acids. The V gene's germline CDR1 is MDHEN and CDR2 SYDVKM. V was clipped by 8 bases and J by 3 bases; unmatched bases: 7. This CDR3 is CASYRDRNNQPQHF. For the CDR3, the DNA is TGTGCCAGCTACCGGGACAGAAACAATCAGCCCCAGCATTTT.

In regard to this clonotype: One end of the junction fails to match germline, which may point to a read error. This chain connects TRBV25-1 to TRBJ2-6; 8 nucleotides line up with TRBD1. The CDR3 is made up of 13 amino acids. The germline gives CDR1 MGHDK, CDR2 SYGVNS. CDR3 loop: CASSATGGNVLTF. CDR3 coding DNA: TGTGCCAGCAGCGCTACAGGGGGCAACGTCCTGACTTTC.

At least ten counts were recorded for this clonotype. J is TRBJ1-2 and V is TRBV30; TRBD1 is a possible D gene (5 bases). Trimming left V 4 bases short and J 1 base short, with 13 bases between. From germline, CDR1 is GTSNPN and CDR2 SVGIG (reference sequence). This CDR3 spans 14 amino acids. For the CDR3, the DNA is TGTGCCTGGACCAGGGACCGTTTTAACTATGGCTACACCTTC. It yields the protein CAWTRDRFNYGYTF.

This clonotype was counted only a few times. V and J are TRBV12-3 or TRBV12-4 and TRBJ2-5, with a tentative D call TRBD1 (5 bases). The CDR3 loop spans 15 amino acids. Trimming took 6 bases from V and 4 from J, leaving 18 bases between them. CDR3 loop: CASSLKSGLAETQYF. CDR3 in DNA: TGTGCCAGCAGCCTAAAATCAGGGTTAGCAGAGACCCAGTACTTC.

The sample holds many counts of this clonotype. V is TRBV7-8 and J is TRBJ1-2; TRBD1 might be the D (5 bases). The V end was cut by 3 bases, the J end by 0 bases, with 11 bases between. Per the germline V gene, CDR1 is SGHVS and CDR2 is FQNEAQ. The CDR3 runs to 15 residues. The CDR3 spells CASSFPGTSNYGYTF. The CDR3 DNA is TGTGCCAGCAGCTTCCCCGGGACTTCTAACTATGGCTACACCTTC.

This clonotype was detected ten times or more. The gene calls are TRBV19 and TRBJ1-5; no definite D call. Trimming shortened V by 5 bases and J by 11 bases, and 13 bases separated the two germline ends. This CDR3 comprises 12 residues. The germline CDR1 and CDR2 sequences are LNHDA and SQIVND (reference sequence). For the CDR3, the DNA is TGTGCCAGTAGTCGAGAACGGGAAGCCCAGCATTTT. This codes for CASSREREAQHF.

The CDR3 nucleotides read TGTGCCAGCAAACGGGACAGGGGGGACGGTGAGCAGTTCTTC. Protein: CASKRDRGDGEQFF. This chain links TRBV2 with TRBJ2-7; 11 positions agree with TRBD1. The J call may be wrong; the DNA end is better matched by TRBJ2-1. CDR1 and CDR2 (germline): SNHLY, FYNNEI. CDR3 length: 14 residues.

Turning to this clonotype: It may be a read error: a sequence one base away is much more abundant. This rearrangement joins TRBV6-6 to TRBJ2-7; TRBD2 agrees at 11 bases. Unmatched junction bases numbered 5, after V lost 6 bases and J lost 10 bases. Germline V gives CDR1 MNHNY, CDR2 SVGAGI (reference sequence). CDR3 length: 12 residues. The CDR3 loop is CASRIAGGPQYF. The CDR3 bases are TGTGCCAGCAGGATAGCGGGAGGGCCCCAGTACTTC.

This sequence joins TRBV10-3 and TRBJ2-7; 8 nucleotides match TRBD1. Losses at the gene ends were 7 bases for V and 3 bases for J; bases not matched to a gene: 5. The CDR3 runs to 13 residues. CDR1 and CDR2 (germline): ENHRY, SYGVKD. The CDR3 here is CAIKAGTGYEQYF. The DNA for the CDR3 is TGTGCCATCAAGGCCGGGACAGGCTACGAGCAGTACTTC.

This clonotype was detected ten times or more. The V call is TRBV19, the J call TRBJ2-5; 7 bases fit TRBD1. Germline V lookup: CDR1 LNHDA, CDR2 SQIVND (reference sequence). Losses at the gene ends were 5 bases for V and 3 bases for J; bases not matched to a gene: 6. This CDR3 is 14 amino acids long. In DNA, the CDR3 is TGTGCCAGTAGTGCAGGGACAGTCGAAGAGACCCAGTACTTC. Translating gives CASSAGTVEETQYF.

This chain links TRBV7-3 with TRBJ2-7; TRBD2 aligns across 8 bases. Germline loops: CDR1 SGHTA, CDR2 FQGTGA. CDR3 length equals 15 residues. The junction had 7 bases not matched to a gene; V was cut back by 2 bases and J by 4 bases. CDR3 coding DNA: TGTGCCAGCAGCTTAGAATACGGGGGGGCTTACGAGCAGTACTTC. Translated: CASSLEYGGAYEQYF.

On this clonotype itself: This may be a read error, as it is one base from a much larger clone. Here the CDR3 omits its conserved ending phenylalanine or tryptophan, so a read error is the likely source. The rearrangement links TRBV19 to TRBJ1-2; 7 nucleotides match TRBD1. Looked up from germline, CDR1 is LNHDA and CDR2 is SQIVND (reference sequence). V was pared by 6 bases and J by 3 bases, with 19 bases of the junction left unmatched. The CDR3 consists of 18 residues. The DNA of the CDR3 is TGTGCCAGTAGAAAGCCCAGTCGGACGCGGGACAGCCACTATGGCTACACCTCC. Amino acid sequence: CASRKPSRTRDSHYGYTS.